These T cell receptor beta chains were read from a single sample in a study of T cells in Graves' hyperthyroidism and ophthalmopathy. TCRdb processed the multiplex PCR reads anew with MiXCR; each CDR3 protein has one entry. The sample has nearly 600,000 distinct CDR3 sequences, approximately 15% seen once. What was sequenced was blood. All receptors derive from a woman younger than 45 with Graves' hyperthyroidism that later progressed to Graves' ophthalmopathy. Both conserved end residues are part of each CDR3.

cdr3_aa: CASSLESAGNEKLFF
j_call: TRBJ1-4
v_call: TRBV5-5

cdr3_aa: CASSPPPRDIQYF
j_call: TRBJ2-4
v_call: TRBV18

cdr3_aa: CASSQTMVGTQYF
j_call: TRBJ2-5
v_call: TRBV4-1

cdr3_aa: CARGRGATNEKLFF
j_call: TRBJ1-4
v_call: TRBV5-8

cdr3_aa: CASSRTGGSSYNEQFF
j_call: TRBJ2-1
v_call: TRBV19

cdr3_aa: CASSSQSASSYEQYF
j_call: TRBJ2-7
v_call: TRBV11-1

cdr3_aa: CASSLNGDSTDTQYF
j_call: TRBJ2-3
v_call: TRBV5-1

cdr3_aa: CAISGRGNTGELFF
j_call: TRBJ2-2
v_call: TRBV10-3

cdr3_aa: CASSPGLGYTF
j_call: TRBJ1-2
v_call: TRBV7-2

cdr3_aa: CASSRIKGKELLYEQYF
j_call: TRBJ2-7
v_call: TRBV9

cdr3_aa: CASSPGTASGNTIYF
j_call: TRBJ1-3
v_call: TRBV5-1

cdr3_aa: CASRTGGRGTNTEAFF
j_call: TRBJ1-1
v_call: TRBV6-2/TRBV6-3

cdr3_aa: CASSLVLAGASNEQYF
j_call: TRBJ2-7
v_call: TRBV5-1

cdr3_aa: CASRMTGASPTQYNEQFF
j_call: TRBJ2-1
v_call: TRBV5-1

cdr3_aa: CASSLERVGEKLFF
j_call: TRBJ1-4
v_call: TRBV5-1

cdr3_aa: CASSRVTETNEQFF
j_call: TRBJ2-1
v_call: TRBV3-1

cdr3_aa: CASSPTGGPYNEQFF
j_call: TRBJ2-1
v_call: TRBV12-3/TRBV12-4

cdr3_aa: CATSRGFGGLDIQYF
j_call: TRBJ2-4
v_call: TRBV15

cdr3_aa: CAIASGSSYNEQFF
j_call: TRBJ2-1
v_call: TRBV10-3

cdr3_aa: CASSEHTDDTQYF
j_call: TRBJ2-3
v_call: TRBV10-1

cdr3_aa: CANGPRDIFSYEQYF
j_call: TRBJ2-7
v_call: TRBV28

cdr3_aa: CAWSVVAGSTDTQYF
j_call: TRBJ2-3
v_call: TRBV30

cdr3_aa: CASSTGLLGTIYF
j_call: TRBJ1-3
v_call: TRBV11-2

cdr3_aa: CSAPPPRMTDTQYF
j_call: TRBJ2-3
v_call: TRBV20-1

cdr3_aa: CASSLVPAEAYEQYF
j_call: TRBJ2-7
v_call: TRBV11-2

cdr3_aa: CSARARGGDGNTIYF
j_call: TRBJ1-3
v_call: TRBV20-1

cdr3_aa: CASTLYLVDGGVGTTGELFF
j_call: TRBJ2-2
v_call: TRBV28

cdr3_aa: CAWSSGGWEKLFF
j_call: TRBJ1-4
v_call: TRBV30

cdr3_aa: CSAPDRGKNGYTF
j_call: TRBJ1-2
v_call: TRBV20-1

cdr3_aa: CASSRDSDYGYTF
j_call: TRBJ1-2
v_call: TRBV5-6

cdr3_aa: CASGLFLGGEKTQYF
j_call: TRBJ2-5
v_call: TRBV12-5

cdr3_aa: CASSFAGSNEKLFF
j_call: TRBJ1-4
v_call: TRBV12-3/TRBV12-4

cdr3_aa: CASSPVGSGSYEQYF
j_call: TRBJ2-7
v_call: TRBV7-2

cdr3_aa: CASSFFRRRGRDETQYF
j_call: TRBJ2-5
v_call: TRBV28

cdr3_aa: CASSLGAGERYEQYF
j_call: TRBJ2-7
v_call: TRBV27

cdr3_aa: CASSQGAGPEAFF
j_call: TRBJ1-1
v_call: TRBV14

cdr3_aa: CSAGETSDHEQFF
j_call: TRBJ2-1
v_call: TRBV29-1

cdr3_aa: CASSPPGDGEQFF
j_call: TRBJ2-1
v_call: TRBV18

cdr3_aa: CACLYRGHGNEKLFF
j_call: TRBJ1-4
v_call: TRBV30

cdr3_aa: CATSESDGRNSGETQYF
j_call: TRBJ2-5
v_call: TRBV24-1

cdr3_aa: CASRIGADEAFF
j_call: TRBJ1-1
v_call: TRBV6-1

cdr3_aa: CAWKFQGPFNF
j_call: TRBJ2-7
v_call: TRBV30

cdr3_aa: CASSRDRAKETQYF
j_call: TRBJ2-5
v_call: TRBV19

cdr3_aa: CASSFSAGEQYF
j_call: TRBJ2-7
v_call: TRBV12-3/TRBV12-4

cdr3_aa: CASNPDGQINQPQHF
j_call: TRBJ1-5
v_call: TRBV28

cdr3_aa: CASSYSDRAEQYF
j_call: TRBJ2-7
v_call: TRBV6-5

cdr3_aa: CASRLRTAPAYEQYF
j_call: TRBJ2-7
v_call: TRBV12-3/TRBV12-4

cdr3_aa: CASVFSVTHQPQHF
j_call: TRBJ1-5
v_call: TRBV2

cdr3_aa: CASSFGTAGYEQYF
j_call: TRBJ2-7
v_call: TRBV7-8

cdr3_aa: CASRKAGLFQETQYF
j_call: TRBJ2-5
v_call: TRBV6-1

cdr3_aa: CASSTTAYNEQFF
j_call: TRBJ2-1
v_call: TRBV5-1

cdr3_aa: CASSQDLAAPTDTQYF
j_call: TRBJ2-3
v_call: TRBV4-3

cdr3_aa: CASRKHTGGSGANVLTF
j_call: TRBJ2-6
v_call: TRBV2

cdr3_aa: CASSLDRTGLSPLHF
j_call: TRBJ1-6
v_call: TRBV7-6

cdr3_aa: CASSQAGGKGQPQHF
j_call: TRBJ1-5
v_call: TRBV3-1

cdr3_aa: CASSLSPKTGELFF
j_call: TRBJ2-2
v_call: TRBV28

cdr3_aa: CASSMSAGGSYNEQFF
j_call: TRBJ2-1
v_call: TRBV19